This T cell receptor beta chain was obtained from a study of T cell responses to AZD1222 COVID-19 vaccine. As for the study in general: Pooling of second doses given at about 4 or about 12 weeks was done.

Study-level findings and limits: Only a handful of AZD1222 recipients, roughly six in all, had baseline seropositivity. Increased Spike-specific TCR breadth and depth were observed after two AZD1222 doses. Most donors were white British and more were female, and clonal diversity was possibly underestimated.

Regarding this clone: The target antigen is unknown.

Libraries were prepared by immunoSEQ multiplex PCR; TCRdb keeps only in-frame clonotypes and omits some of them. The sample holds 150,000 to 200,000 clones; around 89% are singletons and the top ten take about 6.9%. V lost 6 bases to trimming and J lost 8 bases; unmatched junction nucleotides: 14. This CDR3 comprises 16 residues. Per germline, CDR1 SGHRS and CDR2 YFSETQ. The TCR originated in an adult in good health. The chain combines TRBV5-1 with TRBJ2-2, with 9 positions matching TRBD2. Sequences were derived from peripheral blood, sampled on day 0 of AZD1222 vaccination. This CDR3 is CASNPLQASGVGELFF. DNA of the CDR3: TGCGCCAGCAACCCTCTCCAGGCTAGCGGGGTTGGGGAGCTGTTTTTT.